Shown below are 21 T cell receptor beta chains from a single sample sequenced in a study of T cells in localized non-small cell lung cancer. Assay used: immunoSEQ multiplex PCR; TCRdb lists only in-frame clones, some missing. Found here are around 36,000 clones, around 79% of them singletons; the top ten hold roughly 35%. The material sequenced was PBMCs, taken before any cancer treatment. The receptor source for this set is a woman aged 40 to 75 with stage II squamous cell lung carcinoma.

The sample holds one count of this clone. The rearrangement links TRBV6-5 to TRBJ1-4; TRBD1 agrees at 7 bases. The CDR3 consists of 14 residues. The ends lost 5 bases at V and 8 bases at J; junction bases unmatched: 8. Germline V gives CDR1 MNHEY, CDR2 SVGAGI. The CDR3 DNA follows: TGTGCCAGCAGTCTTGGACAGGCGAGGGAAAAACTGTTTTTT. Translating it yields CASSLGQAREKLFF.

The rearrangement links TRBV2 to TRBJ1-5; D remains ambiguous. This CDR3 has 14 residues. From germline, CDR1 is SNHLY and CDR2 FYNNEI. V lost 0 bases, J lost 1 base, and 4 bases lay in between. CDR3: CASSEANSNQPQHF. The CDR3 nucleotides read TGTGCCAGCAGTGAAGCGAACAGCAATCAGCCCCAGCATTTT.

The chain links TRBV11-2 to TRBJ2-3, with 7 bases that match TRBD1. V trimming: 4 bases; J trimming: 1 base; junction bases outside the gene matches: 2. Germline V gives CDR1 SGHAT, CDR2 FQNNGV. The CDR3 sequence is 14 residues long. This CDR3 reads CASSWDSGTDTQYF. The CDR3 bases are TGTGCCAGCAGCTGGGACAGCGGCACAGATACGCAGTATTTT.

By its share, this clone is medium-sized. The chain employs TRBV29-1 and TRBJ2-7, with a tentative D call TRBD1 (6 bases). Trimming shortened V by 1 base and J by 3 bases, and 16 bases separated the two germline ends. The CDR3 covers 15 residues. Germline lookup yields CDR1 SQVTM and CDR2 ANQGSEA. CDR3 DNA: TGCAGCGTTGAAGCCCCCGGGACAATCGGCTACGAGCAGTACTTC. Translating it yields CSVEAPGTIGYEQYF.

In its sample, this clone was seen once. This chain joins TRBV29-1 and TRBJ1-2, with D unresolved. Germline loops: CDR1 SQVTM, CDR2 ANQGSEA. The CDR3 is 12 amino acids. V dropped 4 bases and J dropped 7 bases, with 13 bases sitting between them. Here the CDR3 reads CSVVSQASGYTF. As DNA, the CDR3 is TGCAGCGTTGTTAGTCAGGCCTCTGGCTACACCTTC.

This clone was found once. The chain couples TRBV4-2 to TRBJ2-2; the D gene is possibly TRBD1 (5 bases). V lost 3 bases and J 3 bases, leaving 11 bases between the germline ends. The germline V gene has CDR1 LGHNA and CDR2 YNFKEQ. There are 15 residues in the CDR3. The CDR3 loop is CASSQARAHTGELFF. CDR3 in DNA: TGTGCCAGCAGCCAGGCCAGGGCCCACACCGGGGAGCTGTTTTTT.

The V and J genes are TRBV6-5 and TRBJ1-4, with a possible D match to TRBD1 (5 bases). V lost 5 bases, J lost 3 bases, and 10 bases lay in between. The CDR3 consists of 14 residues. Germline values: CDR1 MNHEY, CDR2 SVGAGI. The CDR3 region has the DNA TGTGCCAGCAGTACCAGGGTGGCTAATGAAAAACTGTTTTTT. Its protein is CASSTRVANEKLFF.

The rearrangement uses TRBV2 and TRBJ2-3; 7 bases align to TRBD1. CDR1 and CDR2 (germline): SNHLY, FYNNEI. Trimming at V came to 7 bases and at J to 3 bases, leaving 7 bases not matched to a gene. CDR3 size: 14 residues. CDR3 DNA sequence: TGTGCCAGCACGGGACAGAGGTTGACAGATACGCAGTATTTT. It yields the protein CASTGQRLTDTQYF.

This rearrangement joins TRBV6-6 to TRBJ2-7, with D uncertain. This CDR3 spans 13 amino acids. The germline gives CDR1 MNHNY, CDR2 SVGAGI (reference sequence). Between the trimmed V and J ends, which lost 6 bases and 2 bases, there was a span of 11 bases. CDR3 region: CASRPGLTYEQYF. Written as DNA, the CDR3 is TGTGCCAGCAGGCCCGGTTTAACCTACGAGCAGTACTTC.

The chain employs TRBV11-2 and TRBJ2-5, with D maybe TRBD1 (6 bases). The V end lost 6 bases, the J end lost 4 bases, and 18 bases lay between the germline ends. The CDR3 runs to 15 residues. Germline V lookup: CDR1 SGHAT, CDR2 FQNNGV. Written as DNA, the CDR3 is TGTGCCAGCAGGACAGGACCCTACTTTGGAGAGACCCAGTACTTC. It specifies CASRTGPYFGETQYF.

V is TRBV7-3 and J is TRBJ2-5; 8 bases agree with TRBD2. V was clipped by 5 bases and J by 5 bases; unmatched bases: 16. Germline V gene lookup returns CDR1 SGHTA and CDR2 FQGTGA. The CDR3 contains 17 residues. The CDR3 reads CASSPGFGLAGGETQYF. CDR3 nucleotides: TGTGCCAGCAGCCCAGGGTTTGGCCTAGCGGGCGGGGAGACCCAGTACTTC.

This clone turned up a few times. V gene TRBV29-1 combines with J gene TRBJ1-2, with D possibly being TRBD1 (6 bases). V lost 7 bases to trimming and J lost 8 bases, with 14 bases between them. The CDR3 extends over 11 amino acids. Germline V gives CDR1 SQVTM, CDR2 ANQGSEA. The CDR3 bases are TGCAGCGGTTGGCACAGGGAAGGCTACACCTTC. This codes for CSGWHREGYTF.

V is TRBV4-2 and J is TRBJ2-2, with 9 bases identical to TRBD1. The CDR3 is 15 residues long. In germline, CDR1 is LGHNA, CDR2 YNFKEQ. Trimming took 1 base from V and 6 from J; bases not matched to a gene: 3. The CDR3 sequence is CASSQGDREAGELFF. The CDR3 nucleotides are TGTGCCAGCAGCCAAGGGGACAGGGAAGCCGGGGAGCTGTTTTTT.

The genes are TRBV25-1 and TRBJ2-3; D may be TRBD2 (7 bases). Germline loops: CDR1 MGHDK, CDR2 SYGVNS. CDR3 size: 17 residues. V lost 3 bases to trimming and J lost 5 bases, with 21 bases between them. The CDR3 DNA sequence: TGTGCCAGCAGTGACCTTAGGAGGGGGGGAAGTGTAGATACGCAGTATTTT. This encodes CASSDLRRGGSVDTQYF.

The chain links TRBV12-5 to TRBJ2-1, with TRBD2 matching 12 bases. Looked up from germline, CDR1 is LGHNT and CDR2 is FRNRAP. The V gene end was trimmed by 6 bases and the J gene end by 9 bases; junction bases not matched to a gene: 3. The CDR3 length is 13 residues. CDR3 region: CASGTSGSIEQFF. Here the CDR3 DNA reads TGTGCTAGTGGGACTAGCGGGAGCATTGAGCAGTTCTTC.

The V call is TRBV15, the J call TRBJ2-3; a possible D gene is TRBD2 (5 bases). Germline V CDR1 and CDR2: LNHNV, YYDKDF (reference sequence). The CDR3 sequence is 14 residues long. V lost 6 bases to trimming and J lost 0 bases, with 10 bases between them. CDR3 loop: CATRSGGSTDTQYF. CDR3 nucleotides: TGTGCCACCAGAAGTGGCGGGAGCACAGATACGCAGTATTTT.

The gene calls are TRBV7-9 and TRBJ1-1; TRBD1 might be the D (6 bases). In germline, CDR1 is SEHNR, CDR2 FQNEAQ (reference sequence). The V end lost 1 base, the J end lost 3 bases, and 15 bases lay between the germline ends. The length of the CDR3 is 16 residues. CDR3 sequence reads: CASSLGGAARDTEAFF. CDR3 nucleotide sequence: TGTGCCAGCAGCTTAGGGGGGGCGGCGAGGGACACTGAAGCTTTCTTT.

The chain joins TRBV6-5 to TRBJ2-2, with D tentatively TRBD2 (6 bases). CDR1 is MNHEY, CDR2 SVGAGI, per germline. This CDR3 region has 15 residues. Trimming left V 4 bases short and J 6 bases short, with 15 bases between. Here the CDR3 reads CASSSHGGSAGELFF. CDR3 coding DNA: TGTGCCAGCAGTTCGCACGGGGGATCGGCCGGGGAGCTGTTTTTT.

The chain couples TRBV18 to TRBJ2-3; 7 bases fit TRBD2. Germline CDR1 KGHSH, CDR2 LQKENI. J gave up 4 bases and V 8 bases, and 6 bases lay outside the gene matches. The CDR3 runs 13 residues. In DNA form, the CDR3 reads TGTGCCAGCCTGGCGGGAGTTTCAGATACGCAGTATTTT. As protein: CASLAGVSDTQYF.

This chain joins TRBV7-2 and TRBJ2-5, with D unclear. The CDR3 covers 13 residues. CDR1 and CDR2 (germline): SGHTA, FQGNSA. The germline V and J ends were trimmed by 5 bases and 1 base, with 8 bases remaining between them. The CDR3 coding sequence is TGTGCCAGCAGCCGGACGGTCCAAGAGACCCAGTACTTC. Protein sequence: CASSRTVQETQYF. Variable domain in full (rest from reference TRBV7-2 and TRBJ2-5): GAGVSQSPSNKVTEKGKDVELRCDPISGHTALYWYRQSLGQGLEFLIYFQGNSAPDKSGLPSDRFSAERTGGSVSTLTIQRTQQEDSAVYLCASSRTVQETQYFGPGTRLLVL.

The chain couples TRBV7-2 to TRBJ2-7; a possible D gene is TRBD2 (5 bases). In germline, CDR1 is SGHTA, CDR2 FQGNSA. V lost 4 bases and J 0 bases, leaving 10 bases between the germline ends. The length of the CDR3 is 14 residues. CDR3 in DNA: TGTGCCAGCAGCTCGGCTAGCAGCTCCTACGAGCAGTACTTC. It specifies CASSSASSSYEQYF.